This T cell receptor beta chain came from a study of T cells expressing NK-cell markers. CDR1 is SGHAT, CDR2 FQNNGV, per germline. The CDR3 covers 15 residues. TCRdb reanalyzed the 5' RACE reads, giving one entry per CDR3 protein sequence and no DNA. In total, the table holds roughly 120,000 distinct CDR3 sequences. This clonotype was sampled from a woman aged 18 to 75 in good health. Material for sequencing was blood T cells: a sorted CD56 or NKG2C T cell subset, CD4+ or CD8+ T cells, or bulk PBMC T cells (not recorded which). The V call is TRBV11-2, the J call TRBJ1-2; the D gene TCRdb calls, TRBD1, cannot be checked with no DNA. The chain's CDR3 is CASSLGRDRNYGYTF.